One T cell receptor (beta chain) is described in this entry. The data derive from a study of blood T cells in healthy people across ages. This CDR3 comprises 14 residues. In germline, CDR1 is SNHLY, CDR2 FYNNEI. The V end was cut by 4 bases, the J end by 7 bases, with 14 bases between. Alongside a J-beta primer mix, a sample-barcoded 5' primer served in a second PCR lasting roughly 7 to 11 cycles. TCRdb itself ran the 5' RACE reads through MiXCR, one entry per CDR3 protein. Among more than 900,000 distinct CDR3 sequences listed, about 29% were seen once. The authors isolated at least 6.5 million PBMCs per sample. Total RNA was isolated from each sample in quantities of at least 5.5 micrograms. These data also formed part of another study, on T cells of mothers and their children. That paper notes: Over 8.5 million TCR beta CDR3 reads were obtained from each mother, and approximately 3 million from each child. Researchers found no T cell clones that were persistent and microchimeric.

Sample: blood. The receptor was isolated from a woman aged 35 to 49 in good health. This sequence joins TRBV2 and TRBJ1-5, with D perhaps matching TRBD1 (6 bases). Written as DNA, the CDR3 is TGTGCCAGCAGTGCCTGGGGGGCTTACCAGCCCCAGCATTTT. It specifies CASSAWGAYQPQHF.